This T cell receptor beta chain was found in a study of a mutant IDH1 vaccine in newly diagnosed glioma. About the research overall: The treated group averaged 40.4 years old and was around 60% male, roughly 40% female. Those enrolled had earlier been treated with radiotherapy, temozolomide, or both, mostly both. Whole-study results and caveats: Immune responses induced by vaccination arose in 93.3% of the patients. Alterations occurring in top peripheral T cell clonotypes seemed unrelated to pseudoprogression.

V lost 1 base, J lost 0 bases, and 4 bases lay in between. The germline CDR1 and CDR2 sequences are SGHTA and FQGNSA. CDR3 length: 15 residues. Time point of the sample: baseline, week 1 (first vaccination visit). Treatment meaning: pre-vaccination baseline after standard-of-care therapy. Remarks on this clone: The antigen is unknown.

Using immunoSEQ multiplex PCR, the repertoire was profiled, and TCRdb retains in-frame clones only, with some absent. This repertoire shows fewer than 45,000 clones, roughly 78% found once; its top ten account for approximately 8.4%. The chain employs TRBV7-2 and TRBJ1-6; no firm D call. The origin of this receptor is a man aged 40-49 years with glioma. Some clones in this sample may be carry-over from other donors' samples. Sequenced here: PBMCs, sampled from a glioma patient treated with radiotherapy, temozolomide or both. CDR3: CASSLGASYNSPLHF. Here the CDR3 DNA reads TGTGCCAGCAGCTTAGGGGCCTCCTATAATTCACCCCTCCACTTT.